This TCR beta chain is from a study of T cell changes during pregnancy in multiple sclerosis. Some clones are missing from TCRdb's copy, which holds only in-frame ones; the method was immunoSEQ multiplex PCR. This sample has tens of thousands of clones, with about 93% found just once. Per germline, CDR1 LNHDA and CDR2 SQIVND (reference sequence). This CDR3 comprises 15 residues. V was trimmed by 0 bases and J by 3 bases, leaving 9 bases between them. V is TRBV19 and J is TRBJ1-5; D perhaps matches TRBD1 (5 bases). The receptor was derived from a female donor with multiple sclerosis, enrolled in a pregnancy study. The sample here was CD8+ T cells from peripheral blood mononuclear cells, taken in the third trimester of pregnancy. The CDR3 DNA sequence: TGTGCCAGTAGTATAGATCGGGGGTACAATCAGCCCCAGCATTTT. It encodes CASSIDRGYNQPQHF.